This T cell receptor beta chain was sequenced for a study of T cell repertoires in cytomegalovirus infection. Study overall: Shared public TCR beta signatures pointed to both CMV infection and a matching HLA type.

General study results and limits: The ex vivo response was dominated by HLA-C-restricted CMV-specific TCR beta clonotypes.

This clonotype was counted at least ten times. As yet, its antigen is unknown. TCRdb reprocessed the reads with MiXCR, giving one entry per CDR3 protein. This table has approximately 320,000 distinct CDR3 sequences, more than 8% appearing once. The germline V gene has CDR1 LNHNV and CDR2 YYDKDF (reference sequence). Trimming cost V 5 bases and J 5 bases; bases outside gene matches: 7. The CDR3 has 15 amino acids. This receptor was obtained from a human donor in good health (CMV status not recorded). Some clones in this sample may be carry-over from other donors' samples. V gene TRBV15 combines with J gene TRBJ2-1; 9 bases are a match to TRBD2. Sequencing was performed on PBMCs. The CDR3 is CATSGGGRADNEQFF. In DNA form, the CDR3 reads TGTGCCACCAGCGGAGGCGGGAGGGCCGACAATGAGCAGTTCTTC.